The clone carrying this T cell receptor (beta chain) was seen a single time. What it binds is unknown. Treatment reported: 15 to 20 received Ad26.COV2.S at low or high dose, single or two shots; several received placebo; per-sample allocation not given. Sample collection was performed on day 63 after the first vaccine or placebo injection. What was given as vaccine was an Ad26 vector encoding Wuhan-strain SARS-CoV-2 spike. This specimen belongs to a study of Ad26.COV2.S vaccination and SARS-CoV-2 variants. Study in general: Intramuscularly, Ad26.COV2.S was given either once or twice, 56 days apart.

Findings and limits, study-wide: It was reported that spike-specific CD8+ and CD4+ T cell responses were substantially broad after vaccination. Non-spike TCR breadth showed similarity between vaccine and placebo recipients.

Measured with immunoSEQ multiplex PCR; TCRdb has only the in-frame clones, and not every one. The repertoire holds hundreds of thousands of clones, with around 90% as singletons. This sequence was found in a person aged 18-60 years who received the Ad26.COV2.S COVID-19 vaccine or a placebo. Sample: peripheral blood, taken in a trial of Ad26.COV2.S vaccine versus placebo.

The CDR3 bases are TGTGCCAGCAGTCCGGGACAGGGTTCCTACGAGCAGTACTTC. It yields the protein CASSPGQGSYEQYF. The gene calls are TRBV28 and TRBJ2-7, with 9 bases lining up with TRBD1. Germline V gene data show CDR1 as MDHEN and CDR2 as SYDVKM. J was trimmed by 1 base and V by 5 bases; bases with no gene match: 3. The CDR3 length is 14 residues.